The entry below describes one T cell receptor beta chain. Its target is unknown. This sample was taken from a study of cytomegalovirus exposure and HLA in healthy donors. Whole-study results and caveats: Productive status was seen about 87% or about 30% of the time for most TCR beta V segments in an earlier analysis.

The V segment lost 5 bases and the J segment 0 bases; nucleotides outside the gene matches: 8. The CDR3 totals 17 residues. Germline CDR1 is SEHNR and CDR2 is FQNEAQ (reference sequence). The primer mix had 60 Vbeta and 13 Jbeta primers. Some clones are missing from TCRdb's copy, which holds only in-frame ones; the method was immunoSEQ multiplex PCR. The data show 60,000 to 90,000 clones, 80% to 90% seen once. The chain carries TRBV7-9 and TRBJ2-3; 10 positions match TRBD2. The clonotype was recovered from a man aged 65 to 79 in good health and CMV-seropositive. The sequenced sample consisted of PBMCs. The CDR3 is CASSPSLAGWSTDTQYF. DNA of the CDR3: TGTGCCAGCAGCCCCTCACTAGCGGGATGGAGCACAGATACGCAGTATTTT. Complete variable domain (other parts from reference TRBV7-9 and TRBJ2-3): DTGVSQNPRHKITKRGQNVTFRCDPISEHNRLYWYRQTLGQGPEFLTYFQNEAQLEKSRLLSDRFSAERPKGSFSTLEIQRTEQGDSAMYLCASSPSLAGWSTDTQYFGPGTRLTVL.